Sequencing of this T cell receptor beta chain was carried out in a study of radiotherapy plus CTLA-4 blockade in lung cancer. TCRdb's table, derived via immunoSEQ multiplex PCR, lists solely in-frame clones and lacks some. The data contain 90,000 to 100,000 clones, 70% to 90% of them singletons. Trimming removed 2 bases from V and 4 bases from J, with 18 bases in between. Germline V gives CDR1 SGHAT, CDR2 FQNNGV. The CDR3 extends over 16 amino acids. Material: peripheral blood, obtained from a patient treated with radiotherapy plus ipilimumab. This rearrangement joins TRBV11-2 to TRBJ2-7, with D perhaps TRBD2 (5 bases). The receptor's source is a human donor with non-small cell lung cancer that progressed on radiotherapy plus ipilimumab. CDR3 protein: CASSLPLGLAEYEQYF. In nucleotides, the CDR3 is TGTGCCAGCAGCTTACCCTTAGGGCTAGCAGAATACGAGCAGTACTTC. Together with reference TRBV11-2 and TRBJ2-7, the CDR3 gives the full variable domain: EAGVAQSPRYKIIEKRQSVAFWCNPISGHATLYWYQQILGQGPKLLIQFQNNGVVDDSQLPKDRFSAERLKGVDSTLKIQPAKLEDSAVYLCASSLPLGLAEYEQYFGPGTRLTVT.